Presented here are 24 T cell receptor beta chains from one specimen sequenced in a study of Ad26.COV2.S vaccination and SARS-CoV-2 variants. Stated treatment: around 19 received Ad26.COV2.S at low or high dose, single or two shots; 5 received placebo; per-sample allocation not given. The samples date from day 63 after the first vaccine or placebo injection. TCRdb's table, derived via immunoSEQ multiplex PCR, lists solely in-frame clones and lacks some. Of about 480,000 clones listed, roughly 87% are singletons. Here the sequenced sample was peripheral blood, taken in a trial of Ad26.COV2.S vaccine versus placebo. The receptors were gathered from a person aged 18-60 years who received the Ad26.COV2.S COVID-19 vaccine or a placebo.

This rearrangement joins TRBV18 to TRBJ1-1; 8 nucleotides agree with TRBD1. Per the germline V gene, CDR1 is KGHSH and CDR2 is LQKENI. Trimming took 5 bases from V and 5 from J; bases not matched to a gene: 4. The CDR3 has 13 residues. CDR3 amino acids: CASSLDRATEAFF. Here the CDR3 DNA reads TGTGCCAGCTCATTGGACAGGGCGACTGAAGCTTTCTTT.

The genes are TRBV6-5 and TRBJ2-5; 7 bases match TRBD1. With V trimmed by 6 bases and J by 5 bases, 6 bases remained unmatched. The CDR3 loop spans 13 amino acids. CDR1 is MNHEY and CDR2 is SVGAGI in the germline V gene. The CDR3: CASSQGDWETQYF. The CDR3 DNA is TGTGCCAGCAGCCAGGGGGATTGGGAGACCCAGTACTTC.

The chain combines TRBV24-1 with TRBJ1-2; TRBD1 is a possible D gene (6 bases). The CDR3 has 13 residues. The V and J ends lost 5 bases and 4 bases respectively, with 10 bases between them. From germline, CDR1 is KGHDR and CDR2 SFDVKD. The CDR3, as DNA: TGTGCCACCAGTGGTTCACAGGGCTATGGCTACACCTTC. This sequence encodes CATSGSQGYGYTF.

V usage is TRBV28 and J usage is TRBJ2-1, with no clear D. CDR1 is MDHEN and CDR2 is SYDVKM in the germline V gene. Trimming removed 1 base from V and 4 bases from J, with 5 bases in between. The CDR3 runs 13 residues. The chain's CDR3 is CASSLFGYNEQFF. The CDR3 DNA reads TGTGCCAGCAGTTTATTTGGATACAATGAGCAGTTCTTC. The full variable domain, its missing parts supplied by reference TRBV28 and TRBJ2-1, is DVKVTQSSRYLVKRTGEKVFLECVQDMDHENMFWYRQDPGLGLRLIYFSYDVKMKEKGDIPEGYSVSREKKERFSLILESASTNQTSMYLCASSLFGYNEQFFGPGTRLTVL.

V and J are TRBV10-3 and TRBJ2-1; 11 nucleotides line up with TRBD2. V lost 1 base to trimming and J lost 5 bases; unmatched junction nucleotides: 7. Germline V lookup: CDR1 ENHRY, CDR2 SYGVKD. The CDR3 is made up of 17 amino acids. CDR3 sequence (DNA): TGTGCCATCAGTGAGTGGGCTAGCGGGAGGTCCCACAATGAGCAGTTCTTC. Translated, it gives CAISEWASGRSHNEQFF.

For the CDR3, the DNA is TGTGCCAGTAGTATTGGTGTGAGATCCAATTCACCCCTCCACTTT. As protein: CASSIGVRSNSPLHF. This chain uses TRBV19 with TRBJ1-6; D is unclear. CDR1 LNHDA and CDR2 SQIVND come from the germline V gene (reference sequence). V lost 3 bases to trimming and J lost 7 bases, with 13 bases between them. The CDR3 is made up of 15 amino acids.

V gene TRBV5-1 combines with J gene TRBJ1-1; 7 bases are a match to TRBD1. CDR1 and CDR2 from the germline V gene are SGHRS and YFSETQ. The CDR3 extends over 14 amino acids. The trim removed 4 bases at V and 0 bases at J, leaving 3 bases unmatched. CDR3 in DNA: TGCGCCAGCAGCGGGGGACAGATGAACACTGAAGCTTTCTTT. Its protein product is CASSGGQMNTEAFF.

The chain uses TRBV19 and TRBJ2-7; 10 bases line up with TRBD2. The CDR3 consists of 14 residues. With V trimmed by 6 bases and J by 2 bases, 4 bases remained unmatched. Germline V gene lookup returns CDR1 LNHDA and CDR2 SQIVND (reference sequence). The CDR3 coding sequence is TGTGCCAGTAGCCCAGCGGGAGGGCCCTACGAGCAGTACTTC. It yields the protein CASSPAGGPYEQYF.

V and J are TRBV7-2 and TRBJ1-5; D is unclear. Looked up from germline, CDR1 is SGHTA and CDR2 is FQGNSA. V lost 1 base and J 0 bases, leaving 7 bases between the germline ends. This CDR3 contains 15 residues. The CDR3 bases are TGTGCCAGCAGCTTAGACGGTTATAGCAATCAGCCCCAGCATTTT. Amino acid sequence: CASSLDGYSNQPQHF. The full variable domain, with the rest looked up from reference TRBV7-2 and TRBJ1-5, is GAGVSQSPSNKVTEKGKDVELRCDPISGHTALYWYRQSLGQGLEFLIYFQGNSAPDKSGLPSDRFSAERTGGSVSTLTIQRTQQEDSAVYLCASSLDGYSNQPQHFGDGTRLSIL.

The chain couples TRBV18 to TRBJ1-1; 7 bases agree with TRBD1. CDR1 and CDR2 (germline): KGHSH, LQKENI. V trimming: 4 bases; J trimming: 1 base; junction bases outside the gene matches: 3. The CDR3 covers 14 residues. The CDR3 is CASSLTGANTEAFF. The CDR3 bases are TGTGCCAGCTCACTTACAGGGGCGAACACTGAAGCTTTCTTT. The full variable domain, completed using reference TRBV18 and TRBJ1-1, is NAGVMQNPRHLVRRRGQEARLRCSPMKGHSHVYWYRQLPEEGLKFMVYLQKENIIDESGMPKERFSAEFPKEGPSILRIQQVVRGDSAAYFCASSLTGANTEAFFGQGTRLTVV.

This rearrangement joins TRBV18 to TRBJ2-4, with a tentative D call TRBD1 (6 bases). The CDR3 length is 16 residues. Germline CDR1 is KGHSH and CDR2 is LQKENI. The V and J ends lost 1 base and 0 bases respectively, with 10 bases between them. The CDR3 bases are TGTGCCAGCTCACCACGGGACATACTAGCCAAAAACATTCAGTACTTC. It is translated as CASSPRDILAKNIQYF.

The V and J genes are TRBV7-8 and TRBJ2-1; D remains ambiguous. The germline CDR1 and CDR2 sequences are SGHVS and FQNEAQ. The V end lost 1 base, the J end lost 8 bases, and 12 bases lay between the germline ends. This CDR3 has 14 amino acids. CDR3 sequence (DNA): TGTGCCAGCAGCTTAGGAGGAGTGGGCCATGAGCAGTTCTTC. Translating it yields CASSLGGVGHEQFF.

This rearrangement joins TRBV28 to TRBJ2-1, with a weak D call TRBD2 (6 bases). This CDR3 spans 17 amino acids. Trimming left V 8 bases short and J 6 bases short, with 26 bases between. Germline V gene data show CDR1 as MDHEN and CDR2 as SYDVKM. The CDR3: CASGGTLISPRPNEQFF. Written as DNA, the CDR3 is TGTGCCAGCGGCGGGACGCTGATTTCTCCCAGACCCAATGAGCAGTTCTTC.

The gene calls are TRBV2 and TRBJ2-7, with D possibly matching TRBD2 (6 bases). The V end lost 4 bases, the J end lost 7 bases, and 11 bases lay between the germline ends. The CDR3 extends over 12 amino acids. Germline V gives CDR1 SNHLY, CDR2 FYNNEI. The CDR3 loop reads CASSGRGGEQYF. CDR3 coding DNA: TGTGCCAGCAGTGGGAGGGGTGGGGAGCAGTACTTC.

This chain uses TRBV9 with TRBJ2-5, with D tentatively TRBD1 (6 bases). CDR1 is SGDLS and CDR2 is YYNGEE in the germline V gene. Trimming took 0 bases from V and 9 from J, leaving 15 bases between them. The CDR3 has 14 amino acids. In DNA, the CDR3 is TGTGCCAGCAGCGTAGGGGGGCGGAGTGGACCCCAGTACTTC. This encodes CASSVGGRSGPQYF.

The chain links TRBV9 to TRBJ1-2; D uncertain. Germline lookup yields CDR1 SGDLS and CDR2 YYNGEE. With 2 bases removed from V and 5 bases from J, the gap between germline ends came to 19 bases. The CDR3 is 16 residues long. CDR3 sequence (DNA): TGTGCCAGCAGCGTGGGAGGTCCCGGTGCCCCTTATGGCTACACCTTC. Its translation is CASSVGGPGAPYGYTF. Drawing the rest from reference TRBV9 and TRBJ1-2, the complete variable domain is DSGVTQTPKHLITATGQRVTLRCSPRSGDLSVYWYQQSLDQGLQFLIQYYNGEERAKGNILERFSAQQFPDLHSELNLSSLELGDSALYFCASSVGGPGAPYGYTFGSGTRLTVV.

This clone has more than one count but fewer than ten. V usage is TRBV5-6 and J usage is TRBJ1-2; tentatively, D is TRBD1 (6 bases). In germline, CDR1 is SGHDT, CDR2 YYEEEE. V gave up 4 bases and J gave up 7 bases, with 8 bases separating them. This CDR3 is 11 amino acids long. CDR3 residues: CASSRDIGYTF. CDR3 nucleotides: TGTGCCAGCAGCCGGGACATTGGCTACACCTTC.

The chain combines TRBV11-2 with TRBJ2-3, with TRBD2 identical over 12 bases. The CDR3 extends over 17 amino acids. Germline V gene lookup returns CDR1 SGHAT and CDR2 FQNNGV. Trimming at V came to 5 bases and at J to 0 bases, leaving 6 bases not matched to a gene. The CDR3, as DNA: TGTGCCAGCAGCCCGGGACTAGCGGGCGCTAGCACAGATACGCAGTATTTT. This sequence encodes CASSPGLAGASTDTQYF. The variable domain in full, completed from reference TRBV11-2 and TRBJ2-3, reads EAGVAQSPRYKIIEKRQSVAFWCNPISGHATLYWYQQILGQGPKLLIQFQNNGVVDDSQLPKDRFSAERLKGVDSTLKIQPAKLEDSAVYLCASSPGLAGASTDTQYFGPGTRLTVL.

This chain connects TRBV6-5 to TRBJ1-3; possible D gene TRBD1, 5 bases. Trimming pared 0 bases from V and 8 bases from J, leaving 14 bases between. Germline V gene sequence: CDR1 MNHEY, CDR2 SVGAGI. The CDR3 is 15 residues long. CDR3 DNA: TGTGCCAGCAGTTACTCTGGGGGGGTCGAGGACACCATATATTTT. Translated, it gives CASSYSGGVEDTIYF.

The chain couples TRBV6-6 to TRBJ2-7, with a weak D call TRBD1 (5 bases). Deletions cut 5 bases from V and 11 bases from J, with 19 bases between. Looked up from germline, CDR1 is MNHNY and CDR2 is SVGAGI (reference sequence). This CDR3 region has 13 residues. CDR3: CASSTQGSSQKYF. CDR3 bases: TGTGCCAGCAGTACCCAGGGTAGCTCGCAAAAGTACTTC.

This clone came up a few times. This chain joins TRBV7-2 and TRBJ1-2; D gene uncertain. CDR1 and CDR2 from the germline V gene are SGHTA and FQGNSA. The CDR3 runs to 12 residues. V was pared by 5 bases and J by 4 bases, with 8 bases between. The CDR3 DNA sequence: TGTGCCAGCAGCCGGACCTCCTATGGCTACACCTTC. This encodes CASSRTSYGYTF.

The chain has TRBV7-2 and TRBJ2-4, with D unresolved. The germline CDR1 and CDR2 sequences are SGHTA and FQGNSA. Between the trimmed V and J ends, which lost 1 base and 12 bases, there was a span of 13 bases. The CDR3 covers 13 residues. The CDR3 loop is CASSLGVGGSQYF. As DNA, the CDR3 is TGTGCCAGCAGCTTAGGGGTCGGTGGATCTCAGTACTTC.

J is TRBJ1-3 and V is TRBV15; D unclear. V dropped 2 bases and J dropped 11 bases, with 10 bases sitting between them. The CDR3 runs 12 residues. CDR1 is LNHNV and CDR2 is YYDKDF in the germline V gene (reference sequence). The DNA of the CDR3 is TGTGCCACCAGCAGACGCTTTGAAGCCATATATTTT. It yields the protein CATSRRFEAIYF.

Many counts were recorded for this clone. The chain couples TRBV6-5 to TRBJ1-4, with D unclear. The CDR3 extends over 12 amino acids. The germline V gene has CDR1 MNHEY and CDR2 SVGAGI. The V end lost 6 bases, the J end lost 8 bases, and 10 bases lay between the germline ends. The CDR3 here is CASSRVREKLFF. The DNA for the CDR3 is TGTGCCAGCAGCCGGGTGAGGGAAAAACTGTTTTTT.